This T cell receptor (beta chain) was sequenced during a study of CXCR3-negative and CXCR3-positive naive CD8 T cells. General study results and limits: Researchers reported similar TRBV-TRBJ usage in naive CXCR3-negative and CXCR3-positive cells, though memory differed.

5' RACE that incorporated UMI labels was used to prepare the TRB cDNA libraries. TCRdb re-called the 5' RACE reads; one entry per CDR3 protein, DNA not given. The sample has 65,000 to 95,000 distinct CDR3 sequences; the top ten hold roughly 1.5%. The CDR3 contains 13 residues. In germline, CDR1 is SQVTM, CDR2 ANQGSEA. On this clonotype: What it recognizes is unknown.

This clonotype originated in a human donor in good health. Some clones in this sample may be carry-over from other donors' samples. Input material: naive CXCR3- CD8+ T cells from blood. Subset: CD45RO-CCR7+CD27+CD95- naive CD8+ T cells lacking CXCR3 (TNR3-). The rearrangement joins TRBV29-1 to TRBJ2-3; TCRdb proposes TRBD2, but this gene call is untestable without DNA. CDR3 residues: CSFGESFADTQYF.